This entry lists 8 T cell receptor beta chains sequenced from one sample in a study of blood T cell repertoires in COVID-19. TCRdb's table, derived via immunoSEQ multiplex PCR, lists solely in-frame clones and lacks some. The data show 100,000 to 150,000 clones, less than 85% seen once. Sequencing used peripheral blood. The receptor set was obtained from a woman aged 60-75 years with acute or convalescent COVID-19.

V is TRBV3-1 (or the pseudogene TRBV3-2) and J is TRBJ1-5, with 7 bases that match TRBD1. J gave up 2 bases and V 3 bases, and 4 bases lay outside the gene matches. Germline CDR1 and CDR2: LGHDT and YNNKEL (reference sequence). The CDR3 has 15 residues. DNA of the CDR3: TGTGCCAGCAGCCAGAACAGGGGAGGCAATCAGCCCCAGCATTTT. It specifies CASSQNRGGNQPQHF.

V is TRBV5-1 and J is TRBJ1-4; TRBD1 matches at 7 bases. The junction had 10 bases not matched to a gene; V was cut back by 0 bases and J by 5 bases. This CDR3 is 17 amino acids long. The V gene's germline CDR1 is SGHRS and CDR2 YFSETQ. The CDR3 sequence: CASSLAPGGQRNEKLFF. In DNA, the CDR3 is TGCGCCAGCAGCTTGGCCCCAGGGGGACAACGGAATGAAAAACTGTTTTTT.

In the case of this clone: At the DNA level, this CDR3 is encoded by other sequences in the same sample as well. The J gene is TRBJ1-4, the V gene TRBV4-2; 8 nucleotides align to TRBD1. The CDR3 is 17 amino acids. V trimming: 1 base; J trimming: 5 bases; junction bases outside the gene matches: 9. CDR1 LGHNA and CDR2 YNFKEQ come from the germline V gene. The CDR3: CASSQAHRTGGNEKLFF. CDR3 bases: TGTGCCAGCAGCCAAGCTCATCGAACAGGGGGGAATGAAAAACTGTTTTTT.

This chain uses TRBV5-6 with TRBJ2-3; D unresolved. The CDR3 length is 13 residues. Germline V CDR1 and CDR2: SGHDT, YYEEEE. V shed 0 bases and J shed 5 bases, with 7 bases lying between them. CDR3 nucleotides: TGTGCCAGCAGCTTGGCCGCGAGAGATACGCAGTATTTT. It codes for CASSLAARDTQYF.

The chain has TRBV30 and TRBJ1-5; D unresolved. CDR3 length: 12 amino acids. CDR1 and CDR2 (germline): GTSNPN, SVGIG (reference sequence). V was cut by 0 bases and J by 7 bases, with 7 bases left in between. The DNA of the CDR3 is TGTGCCTGGAGTGTCGAGCGGCAGCCCCAGCATTTT. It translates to CAWSVERQPQHF.

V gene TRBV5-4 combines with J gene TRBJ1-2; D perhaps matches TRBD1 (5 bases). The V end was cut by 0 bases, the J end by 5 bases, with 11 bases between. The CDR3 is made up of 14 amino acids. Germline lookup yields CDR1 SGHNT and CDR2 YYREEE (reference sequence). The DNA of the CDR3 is TGTGCCAGCAGCTTGGAGGGCCCAGGGTATGGCTACACCTTC. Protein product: CASSLEGPGYGYTF.

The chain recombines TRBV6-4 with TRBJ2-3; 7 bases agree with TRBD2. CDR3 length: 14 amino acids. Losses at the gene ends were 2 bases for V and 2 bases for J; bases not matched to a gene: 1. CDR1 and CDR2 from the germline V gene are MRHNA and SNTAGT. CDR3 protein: CASSDGGDTDTQYF. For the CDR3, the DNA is TGTGCCAGCAGTGACGGGGGGGACACAGATACGCAGTATTTT.

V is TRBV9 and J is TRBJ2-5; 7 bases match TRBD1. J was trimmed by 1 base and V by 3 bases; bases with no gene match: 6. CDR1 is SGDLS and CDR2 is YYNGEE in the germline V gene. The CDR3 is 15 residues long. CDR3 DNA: TGTGCCAGCAGCGCCACCGGGACAGTCCAAGAGACCCAGTACTTC. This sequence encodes CASSATGTVQETQYF.